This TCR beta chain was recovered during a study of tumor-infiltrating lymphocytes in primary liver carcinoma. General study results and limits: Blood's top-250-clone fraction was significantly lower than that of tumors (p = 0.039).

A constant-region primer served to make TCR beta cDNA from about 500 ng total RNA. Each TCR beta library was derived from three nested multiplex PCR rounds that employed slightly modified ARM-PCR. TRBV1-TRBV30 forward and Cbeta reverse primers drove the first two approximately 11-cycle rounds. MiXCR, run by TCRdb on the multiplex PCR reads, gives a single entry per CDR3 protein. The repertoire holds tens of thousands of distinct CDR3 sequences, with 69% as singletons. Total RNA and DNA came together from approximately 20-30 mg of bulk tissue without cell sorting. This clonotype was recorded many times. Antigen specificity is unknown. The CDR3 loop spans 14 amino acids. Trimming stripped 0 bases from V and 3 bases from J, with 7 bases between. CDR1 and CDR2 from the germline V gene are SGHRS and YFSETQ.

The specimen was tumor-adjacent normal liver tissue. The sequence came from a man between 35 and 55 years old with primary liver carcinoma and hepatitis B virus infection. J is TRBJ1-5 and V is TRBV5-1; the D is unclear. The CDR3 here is CASSLGDYNQPQHF. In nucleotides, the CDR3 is TGCGCCAGCAGCTTGGGAGATTACAATCAGCCCCAGCATTTT.